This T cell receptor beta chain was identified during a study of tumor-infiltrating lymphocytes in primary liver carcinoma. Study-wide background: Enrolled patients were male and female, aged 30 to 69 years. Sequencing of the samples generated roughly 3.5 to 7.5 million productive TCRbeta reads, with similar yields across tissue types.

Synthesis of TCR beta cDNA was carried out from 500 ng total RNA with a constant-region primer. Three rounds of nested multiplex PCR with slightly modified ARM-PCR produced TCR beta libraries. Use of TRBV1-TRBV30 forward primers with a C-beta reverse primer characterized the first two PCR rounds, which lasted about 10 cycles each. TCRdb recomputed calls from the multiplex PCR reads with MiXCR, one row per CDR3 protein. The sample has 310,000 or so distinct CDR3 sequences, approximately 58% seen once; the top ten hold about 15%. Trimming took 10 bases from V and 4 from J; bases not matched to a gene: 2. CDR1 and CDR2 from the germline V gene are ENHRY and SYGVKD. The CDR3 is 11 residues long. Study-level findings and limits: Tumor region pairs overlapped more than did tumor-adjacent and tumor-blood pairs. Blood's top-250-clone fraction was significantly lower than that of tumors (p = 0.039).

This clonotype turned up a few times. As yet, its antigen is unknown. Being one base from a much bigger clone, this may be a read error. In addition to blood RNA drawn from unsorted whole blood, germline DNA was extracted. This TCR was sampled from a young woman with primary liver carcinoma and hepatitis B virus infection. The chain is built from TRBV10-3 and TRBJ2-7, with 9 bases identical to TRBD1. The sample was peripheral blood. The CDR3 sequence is CATGTGYEQYF. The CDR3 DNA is TGTGCCACCGGGACAGGGTACGAGCAGTACTTC.